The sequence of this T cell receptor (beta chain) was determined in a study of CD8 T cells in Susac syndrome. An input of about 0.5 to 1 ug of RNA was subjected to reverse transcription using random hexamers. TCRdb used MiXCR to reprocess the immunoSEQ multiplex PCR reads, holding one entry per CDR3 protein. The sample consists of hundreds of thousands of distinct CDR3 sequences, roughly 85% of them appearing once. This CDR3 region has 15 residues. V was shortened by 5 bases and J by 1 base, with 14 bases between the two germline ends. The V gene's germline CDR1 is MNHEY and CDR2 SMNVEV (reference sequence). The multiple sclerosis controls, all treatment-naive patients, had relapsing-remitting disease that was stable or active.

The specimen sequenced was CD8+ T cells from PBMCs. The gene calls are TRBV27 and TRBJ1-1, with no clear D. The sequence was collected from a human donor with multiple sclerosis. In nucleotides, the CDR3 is TGTGCCAGCAGTCCCCTCGGGCCCTGGAACACTGAAGCTTTCTTT. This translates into CASSPLGPWNTEAFF.